This TCR beta chain is drawn from a study of T cells in Graves' hyperthyroidism and ophthalmopathy. RNA transcripts gave rise to amplified TCR beta CDR3 regions. Carried out on the TCR CDR3, a first-round RT-PCR used the HTBI primer set. One entry per CDR3 protein, called by TCRdb with MiXCR from the multiplex PCR reads. The repertoire includes more than 350,000 distinct CDR3 sequences, 14% to 15% of them detected once, and 30% to 35% sits in the top ten. Graves' hyperthyroidism was deemed stable absent ophthalmopathy progression within 18 months. V lost 0 bases, J lost 3 bases, and 12 bases lay in between. Germline loops: CDR1 SGHRS, CDR2 YFSETQ. This CDR3 is built from 16 residues. This clonotype was observed many times. Its antigen is still unknown. Study-level findings and limits: By a 13 V-J model, ophthalmopathy was set apart from stable hyperthyroidism.

Sequencing input: blood. The V gene is TRBV5-1, the J gene TRBJ2-2; tentatively, D is TRBD1 (7 bases). This clonotype was sampled from a young woman with Graves' hyperthyroidism. The CDR3 DNA is TGCGCCAGCAGCTTGGACGGCAGGGGGGACACCGGGGAGCTGTTTTTT. Protein: CASSLDGRGDTGELFF.